This note documents a single TCR beta chain sequence. The data stem from a study of blood T cell repertoires in COVID-19. Turning to the study itself: Sites across the United States, Italy and Spain contributed samples from acute and convalescent COVID-19. From T cells, B-cell-depleted T cells, or PBMCs came the material, which was cDNA or gDNA.

V was clipped by 4 bases and J by 3 bases; unmatched bases: 4. The CDR3 totals 14 residues. Germline lookup yields CDR1 WNHNN and CDR2 SYGVQD (reference sequence). Original handling: Reference gene primer amplification in the assay estimated nucleated cell counts. This table comes from immunoSEQ multiplex PCR, and its TCRdb copy is limited to in-frame clones, with some not included. V, J and clone size are taken as reported in that table, and D and trimming were inferred from the DNA itself. The sample lists about 120,000 clones, around 87% occurring once. The rearrangement joins TRBV10-1 to TRBJ2-7; TRBD1 aligns across 9 bases. The sequenced sample was peripheral blood. The sequence was collected from an older man with active or convalescent COVID-19. The DNA for the CDR3 is TGCGCCAGCAGTGGGGACAGGGTGGGCTACGAGCAGTACTTC. It specifies CASSGDRVGYEQYF.